This T cell receptor (beta chain) is drawn from a study of CD8+ T cells in alopecia areata. Study context: Among treated patients, oral tofacitinib was administered at 5 to 10 mg twice daily. The drug, tofacitinib, lasted 6 to 18 months, followed by 6 months off drug.

As the sequencing template, cDNA was produced by extracting RNA and reverse transcribing it. Here immunoSEQ multiplex PCR was the method, and the copy in TCRdb shows in-frame clones only, minus some. Of under 200,000 clones listed, around three fifths were seen once; the top ten hold 0.9% to 1%. This clone was detected once. The treatment was: oral pan-JAK inhibitor, 5-10 mg twice daily. CDR1 is LGHNA and CDR2 is YNFKEQ in the germline V gene. This CDR3 has 15 residues. V lost 0 bases and J 11 bases, leaving 19 bases between the germline ends. Sequences were derived from CD4+ T cells sorted from blood, sampled at week 4, from a patient treated with tofacitinib. The chain employs TRBV4-2 and TRBJ1-1; D is possibly TRBD1 (5 bases). The receptor comes from a human donor with alopecia areata. The CDR3 DNA reads TGTGCCAGCAGCCAAGATAGAGGCATGCAAGGGGAGGCTTTCTTT. Its protein is CASSQDRGMQGEAFF.